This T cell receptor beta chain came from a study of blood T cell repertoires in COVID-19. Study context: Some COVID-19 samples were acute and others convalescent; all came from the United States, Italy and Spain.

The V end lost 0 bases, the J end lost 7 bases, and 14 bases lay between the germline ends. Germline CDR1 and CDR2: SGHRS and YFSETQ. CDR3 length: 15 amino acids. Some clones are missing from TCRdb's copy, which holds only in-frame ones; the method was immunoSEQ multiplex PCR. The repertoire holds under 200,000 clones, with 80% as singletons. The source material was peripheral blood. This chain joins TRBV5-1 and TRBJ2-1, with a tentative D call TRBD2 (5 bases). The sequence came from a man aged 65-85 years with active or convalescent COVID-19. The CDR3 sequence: CASSLVASRRNEQFF. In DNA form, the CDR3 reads TGCGCCAGCAGCTTGGTAGCATCCAGGAGGAATGAGCAGTTCTTC. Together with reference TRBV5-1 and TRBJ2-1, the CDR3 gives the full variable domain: KAGVTQTPRYLIKTRGQQVTLSCSPISGHRSVSWYQQTPGQGLQFLFEYFSETQRNKGNFPGRFSGRQFSNSRSEMNVSTLELGDSALYLCASSLVASRRNEQFFGPGTRLTVL.